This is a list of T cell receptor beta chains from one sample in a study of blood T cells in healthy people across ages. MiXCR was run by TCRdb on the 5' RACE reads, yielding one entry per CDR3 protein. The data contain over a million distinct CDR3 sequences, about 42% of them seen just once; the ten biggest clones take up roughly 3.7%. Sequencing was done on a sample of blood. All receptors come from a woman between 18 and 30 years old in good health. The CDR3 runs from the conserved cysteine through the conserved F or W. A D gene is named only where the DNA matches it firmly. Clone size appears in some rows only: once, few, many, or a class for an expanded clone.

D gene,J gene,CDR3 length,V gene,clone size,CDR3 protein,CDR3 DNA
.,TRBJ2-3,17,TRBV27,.,CASTPSDGTSSTDTQYF,TGTGCCAGCACCCCCTCGGACGGAACTTCTAGCACAGATACGCAGTATTTT
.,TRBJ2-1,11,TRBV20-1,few,CSAKLGFQQFF,TGCAGTGCCAAATTAGGCTTCCAGCAGTTCTTC
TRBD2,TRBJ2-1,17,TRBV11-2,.,CASSLPLGSLAGGEQFF,TGTGCCAGCAGCTTACCCTTGGGCTCTCTAGCGGGGGGTGAGCAGTTCTTC
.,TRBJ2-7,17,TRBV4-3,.,CASSLRWTASSYNEQYF,TGCGCCAGCAGCCTTCGCTGGACGGCGAGCTCCTACAATGAGCAGTACTTC
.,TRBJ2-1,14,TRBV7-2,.,CASSRRKEGAEQFF,TGTGCCAGCAGCCGAAGGAAAGAGGGCGCTGAGCAGTTCTTC
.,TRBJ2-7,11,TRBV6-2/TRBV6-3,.,CAITDSDEQYF,TGTGCCATCACCGACAGCGACGAGCAGTACTTC
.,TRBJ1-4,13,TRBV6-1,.,CASGDRGGEKLFF,TGTGCCAGCGGTGATAGGGGCGGTGAAAAACTGTTTTTT
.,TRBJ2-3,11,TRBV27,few,CAWVNADTQYF,TGTGCCTGGGTTAACGCAGATACGCAGTATTTT
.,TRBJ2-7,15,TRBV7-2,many,CASSFGAGQIYEQYF,TGTGCCAGCAGCTTCGGGGCGGGACAGATCTACGAGCAGTACTTC
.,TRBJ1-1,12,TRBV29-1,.,CSDVGLGTEAFF,TGCAGCGACGTGGGATTGGGCACTGAAGCTTTCTTT
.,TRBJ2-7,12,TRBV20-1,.,CSASRDPYEQYF,TGCAGTGCTAGCAGGGATCCCTACGAGCAGTACTTC
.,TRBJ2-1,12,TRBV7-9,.,CASSLGRGTQFF,TGTGCCAGCAGCTTAGGTCGTGGGACGCAGTTCTTC
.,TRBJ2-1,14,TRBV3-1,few,CASSNYGTNNEQFF,TGTGCCAGCAGCAACTACGGGACGAACAATGAGCAGTTCTTC
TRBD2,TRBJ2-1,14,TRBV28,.,CASSLAGVENEQFF,TGTGCCAGCAGTCTAGCGGGAGTTGAAAATGAGCAGTTCTTC
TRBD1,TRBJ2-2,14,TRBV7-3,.,CASSATGGRGELFF,TGTGCCAGCAGCGCAACAGGGGGCCGTGGGGAGCTGTTTTTT
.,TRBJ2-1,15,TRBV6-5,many,CASSYSAGGSKEQFF,TGTGCCAGCAGTTACTCGGCAGGGGGGTCGAAAGAGCAGTTCTTC
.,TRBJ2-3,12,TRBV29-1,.,CSVESTTDTQYF,TGCAGCGTTGAGTCGACAACAGATACGCAGTATTTT
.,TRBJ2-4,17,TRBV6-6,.,CASSYSLGAVAKNIQYF,TGTGCCAGCAGTTACTCCCTAGGGGCGGTAGCCAAAAACATTCAGTACTTC
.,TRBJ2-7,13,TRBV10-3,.,CAINQDSNYEQYF,TGCGCCATCAATCAGGACAGTAACTACGAGCAGTACTTC
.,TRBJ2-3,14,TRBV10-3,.,CAISGSLNTDTQYF,TGTGCCATCAGTGGGTCATTGAACACAGATACGCAGTATTTT